These T cell receptor beta chains were read from a single sample in a study of shared clonotypes between healthy human individuals. Here immunoSEQ multiplex PCR was the method, and the copy in TCRdb shows in-frame clones only, minus some. The sample includes 1,500,000 or so clones, roughly 97% of them seen just once. The sample was naive CD4+ T cells sorted from blood. These receptors originate from a man younger than 40 in good health. CDR3s include the opening cysteine and the closing phenylalanine or tryptophan. Fields, in order: clone size, D gene, V gene, J gene, CDR3 DNA, CDR3 protein. D genes are given only for firm matches. A row's size may be missing; if present it is once, few, many or a size class.

abundance: NA
d_gene: NA
v_gene: TRBV20-1
j_gene: TRBJ2-7
CDR3nt: TGCAGTGTTAGAGGCTACGAGCAGTACTTC
CDR3aa: CSVRGYEQYF

abundance: NA
d_gene: TRBD1
v_gene: TRBV4-2
j_gene: TRBJ2-7
CDR3nt: TGTGCCAGCAGCGGCCGGGACAGGGGTTCCTACGAGCAGTACTTC
CDR3aa: CASSGRDRGSYEQYF

abundance: NA
d_gene: TRBD2
v_gene: TRBV5-1
j_gene: TRBJ2-2
CDR3nt: TGCGCCAGCAGCTTGGGGGCGGGAGTAGACACCGGGGAGCTGTTTTTT
CDR3aa: CASSLGAGVDTGELFF

abundance: NA
d_gene: NA
v_gene: TRBV5-5
j_gene: TRBJ2-2
CDR3nt: TGTGCCAGCAGGCAGGGGCCCACCGGGGAGCTGTTTTTT
CDR3aa: CASRQGPTGELFF

abundance: once
d_gene: NA
v_gene: TRBV5-1
j_gene: TRBJ2-1
CDR3nt: TGCGCCAGCAGCTTGTCTGGAAGTGGGAACAATGAGCAGTTCTTC
CDR3aa: CASSLSGSGNNEQFF

abundance: NA
d_gene: TRBD1
v_gene: TRBV5-5
j_gene: TRBJ2-5
CDR3nt: TGTGCCAGCAGCGAAGACGACAGGGCCCAAGAGACCCAGTACTTC
CDR3aa: CASSEDDRAQETQYF

abundance: NA
d_gene: NA
v_gene: TRBV28
j_gene: TRBJ1-2
CDR3nt: TGTGCCAGCAGCCTCGGGGCTAATGGCTACACCTTC
CDR3aa: CASSLGANGYTF

abundance: NA
d_gene: NA
v_gene: TRBV2
j_gene: TRBJ1-1
CDR3nt: TGTGCCAGCAGTCCGGAAAGGATGAACACTGAAGCTTTCTTT
CDR3aa: CASSPERMNTEAFF

abundance: NA
d_gene: NA
v_gene: TRBV7-3
j_gene: TRBJ2-1
CDR3nt: TGTGCCAGCAGCTTAGTCCAGCCAATCACTAACAATGAGCAGTTCTTC
CDR3aa: CASSLVQPITNNEQFF

abundance: NA
d_gene: NA
v_gene: TRBV19
j_gene: TRBJ2-2
CDR3nt: TGTGCCAGTAAAGGTCCCGGGGAGCTGTTTTTT
CDR3aa: CASKGPGELFF

abundance: NA
d_gene: NA
v_gene: TRBV7-9
j_gene: TRBJ1-4
CDR3nt: TGTGCCAGCAGCTCAAGAAACCCCGGGGGAAAACTGTTTTTT
CDR3aa: CASSSRNPGGKLFF

abundance: NA
d_gene: NA
v_gene: TRBV28
j_gene: TRBJ1-4
CDR3nt: TGTGCCAGCAGGAATGAAAAACTGTTTTTT
CDR3aa: CASRNEKLFF

abundance: NA
d_gene: NA
v_gene: TRBV10-3
j_gene: TRBJ2-7
CDR3nt: TGTGCCATCAGTGATGTCCCCTACGAGCAGTACTTC
CDR3aa: CAISDVPYEQYF

abundance: NA
d_gene: TRBD2
v_gene: TRBV5-4
j_gene: TRBJ2-3
CDR3nt: TGTGCCAGCAGCCCACTAGCGGGAGGGCCGAGCGATACGCAGTATTTT
CDR3aa: CASSPLAGGPSDTQYF

abundance: once
d_gene: TRBD2
v_gene: TRBV18
j_gene: TRBJ2-3
CDR3nt: TGTGCCAGCTCACCACAGGCTAGCGGGAGACTGGGAGATACGCAGTATTTT
CDR3aa: CASSPQASGRLGDTQYF

abundance: NA
d_gene: NA
v_gene: TRBV6-5
j_gene: TRBJ2-7
CDR3nt: TGTGCCAGCAGTTCCTGGGTTTTGGGAAATGACGAGCAGTACTTC
CDR3aa: CASSSWVLGNDEQYF

abundance: NA
d_gene: NA
v_gene: TRBV5-1
j_gene: TRBJ1-2
CDR3nt: TGCGCCAGCAGCCCCGATCCACTAGCTAACTATGGCTACACCTTC
CDR3aa: CASSPDPLANYGYTF

abundance: NA
d_gene: NA
v_gene: TRBV19
j_gene: TRBJ2-3
CDR3nt: TGTGCCAGTAGCCTTGGAGGGGTAGCAGATACGCAGTATTTT
CDR3aa: CASSLGGVADTQYF

abundance: NA
d_gene: TRBD1
v_gene: TRBV5-4
j_gene: TRBJ2-5
CDR3nt: TGTGCCAGCAGCTCGGGACAGGCTCCGGTAGAGACCCAGTACTTC
CDR3aa: CASSSGQAPVETQYF

abundance: NA
d_gene: TRBD2
v_gene: TRBV27
j_gene: TRBJ2-3
CDR3nt: TGTGCCAGCAGTTCACCTAGCGGGAGCACAGATACGCAGTATTTT
CDR3aa: CASSSPSGSTDTQYF

abundance: NA
d_gene: NA
v_gene: TRBV6-5
j_gene: TRBJ2-5
CDR3nt: TGTGCCAGCAGACCAGGGACCGTAGGCCAGGAGACCCAGTACTTC
CDR3aa: CASRPGTVGQETQYF

abundance: NA
d_gene: NA
v_gene: TRBV5-8
j_gene: TRBJ1-5
CDR3nt: TGTGCCAGCAGCTTGGGGGTCAGGACACAGCCCCAGCATTTT
CDR3aa: CASSLGVRTQPQHF

abundance: NA
d_gene: NA
v_gene: TRBV2
j_gene: TRBJ2-2
CDR3nt: TGTGCCAGCAGTGATCTCAGCTTAAGGTTCACCGGGGAGCTGTTTTTT
CDR3aa: CASSDLSLRFTGELFF